A single sample is the source of the 19 T cell receptor beta chains below, sequenced in a study of T cells after yellow fever vaccination. TCRdb independently ran MiXCR on the 5' RACE reads; one entry per CDR3 protein. Of roughly 350,000 distinct CDR3 sequences listed, over 3.5% were seen once; the top ten hold around 23%. This sample comprised PBMCs, obtained 5 days after the yellow fever booster vaccination. Every receptor here comes from a young man who received the YFV17D yellow fever vaccine.

This clonotype turned up a few times. The V call is TRBV7-7, the J call TRBJ2-5; possibly TRBD1 for D (5 bases). With 5 bases removed from V and 0 bases from J, the gap between germline ends came to 10 bases. Germline V gene lookup returns CDR1 SSHAT and CDR2 FNYEAQ (reference sequence). This CDR3 comprises 14 residues. CDR3 sequence reads: CASSRTGHQETQYF. CDR3 nucleotide sequence: TGTGCCAGCAGCCGTACAGGACACCAAGAGACCCAGTACTTC.

This clonotype has more than one count but fewer than ten. The chain is built from TRBV4-1 and TRBJ1-2; 10 bases agree with TRBD1. CDR1 MGHRA and CDR2 YSYEKL come from the germline V gene. The CDR3 has 15 residues. The V and J ends lost 3 bases and 3 bases, in that order; junction bases with no gene match: 4. The chain's CDR3 is CASSHPGQGYYGYTF. The DNA of the CDR3 is TGCGCCAGCAGCCACCCGGGACAGGGGTACTATGGCTACACCTTC.

To note about this clonotype: The junction and the germline gene differ at one end; a read error may be behind it. CDR3 DNA sequence: TGTGCCAGCAGGGGACAGGGGGTAGTCCGCTTC. This sequence encodes CASRGQGVVRF. This rearrangement joins TRBV27 to TRBJ1-2, with TRBD1 identical over 11 bases. Germline V gene data show CDR1 as MNHEY and CDR2 as SMNVEV (reference sequence). CDR3 length: 11 amino acids.

This clonotype was observed a few times. The chain combines TRBV20-1 with TRBJ1-1, with a weak D call TRBD1 (6 bases). CDR1 and CDR2 from the germline V gene are DFQATT and SNEGSKA (reference sequence). This CDR3 comprises 15 residues. V lost 6 bases, J lost 4 bases, and 21 bases lay in between. The DNA of the CDR3 is TGCAGTGCCCCTAGTCACAGGGTAATCGCCACTGAAGCTTTCTTT. Residues: CSAPSHRVIATEAFF.

This clonotype was detected many times. CDR3 amino acids: CASSSTRPSDTQYF. The CDR3 nucleotides are TGTGCCAGCAGCTCAACCCGACCTTCAGATACGCAGTATTTT. The V call is TRBV7-2, the J call TRBJ2-3; D is uncertain. Germline V lookup: CDR1 SGHTA, CDR2 FQGNSA. The CDR3 loop spans 14 amino acids. Trimming took 4 bases from V and 4 from J, leaving 12 bases between them.

This clonotype was detected ten times or more. The chain couples TRBV4-3 to TRBJ2-7; 7 positions agree with TRBD1. The V and J ends lost 4 bases and 1 base, in that order; junction bases with no gene match: 7. The germline V gene encodes CDR1 LGHNA and CDR2 YSLEER. The CDR3 contains 15 residues. The CDR3 is CASSPWDSLSYEQYF. The CDR3 nucleotides are TGCGCCAGCAGCCCGTGGGACAGTCTTTCCTACGAGCAGTACTTC.

The table lists this clonotype with many counts. CDR3 coding DNA: TGCAGTGCTAGGGGGGGCACTGAAGCTTTCTTT. This translates into CSARGGTEAFF. The chain is built from TRBV20-1 and TRBJ1-1; possibly TRBD1 for D (5 bases). The CDR3 runs 11 residues. V was shortened by 3 bases and J by 4 bases, with 6 bases between the two germline ends. In germline, CDR1 is DFQATT, CDR2 SNEGSKA (reference sequence).

The chain uses TRBV6-6 and TRBJ2-1; 7 bases align to TRBD2. CDR1 MNHNY and CDR2 SVGAGI come from the germline V gene (reference sequence). The CDR3 totals 14 residues. V lost 4 bases, J lost 8 bases, and 8 bases stayed unmatched. The CDR3 bases are TGTGCCAGCAGTTTCGGGGGGTGGGACGATGAGCAGTTCTTC. Translating it yields CASSFGGWDDEQFF.

This chain links TRBV5-6 with TRBJ2-7, with 9 positions matching TRBD1. After removal of 4 bases from V and 0 bases from J, the junction contained 23 bases not matched to a gene. CDR3 size: 21 residues. In germline, CDR1 is SGHDT, CDR2 YYEEEE. CDR3 DNA sequence: TGTGCCAGCAGCGTTCTTCATATCCCGGGACAGGGAAGCTACAGCTCCTACGAGCAGTACGTC. Translated, it gives CASSVLHIPGQGSYSSYEQYV.

This clonotype was counted only a few times. The chain links TRBV4-1 to TRBJ2-5, with 8 bases that match TRBD1. After removal of 3 bases from V and 2 bases from J, the junction contained 11 bases not matched to a gene. Germline V gives CDR1 MGHRA, CDR2 YSYEKL. The CDR3 spans 17 residues. In DNA, the CDR3 is TGCGCCAGCAGCCACGACGGACAGGGAATATTTCAAGAGACCCAGTACTTC. Residues: CASSHDGQGIFQETQYF.

This clonotype was seen repeatedly, ten times or more. This chain joins TRBV3-1 and TRBJ2-3; 9 bases match TRBD2. V lost 0 bases and J lost 13; bases outside the gene matches: 5. Looked up from germline, CDR1 is LGHDT and CDR2 is YNNKEL (reference sequence). The CDR3 runs to 13 residues. The CDR3 DNA is TGTGCCAGCAGCCAAGACCGGACTAGCGCGGAGTATTTT. Translation: CASSQDRTSAEYF.

This clonotype was counted only a few times. The gene calls are TRBV6-6 and TRBJ1-5; D remains unclear. V gave up 8 bases and J gave up 9 bases, with 17 bases separating them. The length of the CDR3 is 13 residues. CDR1 and CDR2 from the germline V gene are MNHNY and SVGAGI (reference sequence). The DNA of the CDR3 is TGTGCCAGCCTCCCGGGCCCCAAAAGGCCCCAGCATTTT. It encodes CASLPGPKRPQHF.

The J gene is TRBJ1-2, the V gene TRBV5-1; D unresolved. Germline CDR1 is SGHRS and CDR2 is YFSETQ. V was trimmed by 4 bases and J by 5 bases, leaving 24 bases between them. The CDR3 has 17 residues. The CDR3 bases are TGCGCCAGCAGCCTAACCCCGGCCCAAGGCTCGAATTATGGCTACACCTTC. Amino acid sequence: CASSLTPAQGSNYGYTF.

The chain is built from TRBV5-1 and TRBJ2-3, with 10 bases that match TRBD1. The CDR3 has 16 amino acids. Trimming took 2 bases from V and 0 from J; bases not matched to a gene: 3. CDR1 is SGHRS, CDR2 YFSETQ, per germline. The CDR3 loop reads CASSFRDRGSTDTQYF. The DNA for the CDR3 is TGCGCCAGCAGCTTTAGGGACAGGGGAAGCACAGATACGCAGTATTTT. Together with reference TRBV5-1 and TRBJ2-3, the CDR3 gives the full variable domain: KAGVTQTPRYLIKTRGQQVTLSCSPISGHRSVSWYQQTPGQGLQFLFEYFSETQRNKGNFPGRFSGRQFSNSRSEMNVSTLELGDSALYLCASSFRDRGSTDTQYFGPGTRLTVL.

This clonotype was counted between two and nine times. The genes are TRBV5-6 and TRBJ2-3; no reliable D call. Between the trimmed V and J ends, which lost 5 bases and 1 base, there was a span of 11 bases. The CDR3 is made up of 14 amino acids. The germline V gene has CDR1 SGHDT and CDR2 YYEEEE. CDR3 sequence reads: CASRSLSRTDTQYF. As DNA, the CDR3 is TGTGCCAGCAGGTCATTGTCCCGCACAGATACGCAGTATTTT.

The V gene is TRBV3-1, the J gene TRBJ1-2, with unresolved D. The germline gives CDR1 LGHDT, CDR2 YNNKEL (reference sequence). Trimming cost V 2 bases and J 6 bases, with 16 bases left between them. This CDR3 is built from 15 residues. Written as DNA, the CDR3 is TGTGCCAGCAGCCAACCTGAAGTGCCGGACGATGGCTACACCTTC. Translated: CASSQPEVPDDGYTF.

The chain has TRBV10-3 and TRBJ2-6; D is ambiguous. This CDR3 has 18 amino acids. The V gene lost 3 bases and the J gene lost 2 bases, with 17 bases spanning the gap. Per the germline V gene, CDR1 is ENHRY and CDR2 is SYGVKD. CDR3 loop: CAISDRRQMDTGANVLTF. CDR3 DNA sequence: TGTGCCATCAGTGACCGTAGACAAATGGATACTGGGGCCAACGTCCTGACTTTC.

This chain uses TRBV5-8 with TRBJ2-5; TRBD2 agrees at 12 bases. This CDR3 contains 14 residues. Losses at the gene ends were 4 bases for V and 4 bases for J; bases not matched to a gene: 2. Germline V gives CDR1 SGHTS, CDR2 YDEGEE. The CDR3 nucleotides read TGTGCCAGCAGCCTACTAGCGGGGGGAGAGACCCAGTACTTC. Amino acid sequence: CASSLLAGGETQYF. The complete variable domain, with remaining parts taken from reference TRBV5-8 and TRBJ2-5, reads EAGVTQSPTHLIKTRGQQATLRCSPISGHTSVYWYQQALGLGLQFLLWYDEGEERNRGNFPPRFSGRQFPNYSSELNVNALELEDSALYLCASSLLAGGETQYFGPGTRLLVL.

The J gene is TRBJ2-7, the V gene TRBV7-9; 11 bases map to TRBD2. V gave up 5 bases and J gave up 6 bases; unmatched junction bases: 9. The germline V gene encodes CDR1 SEHNR and CDR2 FQNEAQ (reference sequence). The CDR3 sequence is 15 residues long. CDR3 protein: CASSLSLAGASEQYF. Here the CDR3 DNA reads TGTGCCAGCAGCCTATCACTAGCGGGGGCAAGCGAGCAGTACTTC.